A selection of T cell receptor beta chains follows, all from one sample in a study of T cells in Graves' hyperthyroidism and ophthalmopathy. TCRdb analysed the multiplex PCR reads with MiXCR anew, one entry per CDR3 protein. The table shows around 500,000 distinct CDR3 sequences, with around 15% occurring only once. The sequenced sample was blood. These receptors were obtained from a middle-aged woman with Graves' hyperthyroidism. Each CDR3 is given with its conserved first and last residue. The order of the fields is clone size, J gene, V gene, D gene, CDR3 protein, CDR3 DNA. The D gene is left open where the match is weak. Size is omitted from some rows. Given values are once, few, many or a class for expanded clones.

. | TRBJ2-1 | TRBV5-1 | TRBD1 | CASSQPDRGGPNEQFF | TGCGCCAGCAGCCAACCTGACAGGGGGGGGCCAAATGAGCAGTTCTTC
. | TRBJ2-2 | TRBV3-1 | . | CASSQGDRVVGELFF | TGTGCCAGCAGCCAAGGAGACAGAGTTGTAGGGGAGCTGTTTTTT
many | TRBJ1-1 | TRBV7-2 | . | CASSPPGRLNTEAFF | TGTGCCAGCAGCCCGCCCGGACGGTTGAACACTGAAGCTTTCTTT
many | TRBJ1-4 | TRBV5-1 | . | CASSFGGDQDEKLFF | TGCGCCAGCAGCTTTGGAGGCGATCAAGATGAAAAACTGTTTTTT
few | TRBJ1-5 | TRBV4-1 | . | CASSQDLGYQPQHF | TGCGCCAGCAGCCAAGATCTGGGATACCAGCCCCAGCATTTT
many | TRBJ2-7 | TRBV20-1 | . | CSARDPTANSYEQYF | TGCAGTGCTAGAGATCCAACAGCGAACTCCTACGAGCAGTACTTC
. | TRBJ2-7 | TRBV14 | TRBD2 | CASSREGLAGGEQYF | TGTGCCAGCAGCCGAGAGGGACTAGCGGGAGGAGAGCAGTACTTC
many | TRBJ2-1 | TRBV18 | TRBD1 | CASSPLQGVNNEQFF | TGTGCCAGCTCACCACTACAGGGGGTTAACAATGAGCAGTTCTTC
many | TRBJ2-5 | TRBV28 | . | CASTRGKGLQETQYF | TGTGCCAGCACCAGAGGAAAGGGCTTACAAGAGACCCAGTACTTC
few | TRBJ2-4 | TRBV18 | . | CASSRTPGLENIQYF | TGTGCCAGCTCGCGAACACCGGGACTTGAAAACATTCAGTACTTC
many | TRBJ1-2 | TRBV20-1 | . | CSGGLNYGYTF | TGCAGTGGAGGGCTCAACTATGGCTACACCTTC
many | TRBJ2-1 | TRBV28 | TRBD2 | CASSRLAGVLNEQFF | TGTGCCAGCAGTAGACTAGCGGGAGTATTGAATGAGCAGTTCTTC
many | TRBJ1-5 | TRBV2 | . | CASKRDLYSNQPQHF | TGTGCCAGCAAAAGAGACCTTTATAGCAATCAGCCCCAGCATTTT
many | TRBJ1-6 | TRBV2 | . | CASRSQGSYNSPLHF | TGTGCCAGCAGATCTCAGGGCTCCTATAATTCACCCCTCCACTTT
many | TRBJ2-1 | TRBV6-1 | . | CASRAGTAYNEQFF | TGTGCCAGCAGGGCCGGGACTGCTTACAATGAGCAGTTCTTC
many | TRBJ1-1 | TRBV28 | . | CASSFGGDLNTEAFF | TGTGCCAGCAGTTTCGGGGGGGACCTTAACACTGAAGCTTTCTTT
few | TRBJ2-7 | TRBV7-6 | . | CASSPLAPQDSYEQYF | TGTGCCAGCAGCCCACTCGCGCCACAGGACTCCTACGAGCAGTACTTC
many | TRBJ2-1 | TRBV28 | . | CASSSPRMGAKQFF | TGTGCCAGCAGTTCCCCCCGGATGGGCGCGAAGCAGTTCTTC
many | TRBJ2-5 | TRBV12-3/TRBV12-4 | TRBD2 | CASTYGLAGGVVKETQYF | TGTGCCAGCACCTACGGGCTAGCGGGAGGGGTTGTGAAAGAGACCCAGTACTTC
. | TRBJ1-1 | TRBV20-1 | TRBD1 | CSAPGGGQVNTEAFF | TGCAGTGCTCCCGGGGGAGGACAGGTAAACACTGAAGCTTTCTTT
many | TRBJ1-1 | TRBV6-2/TRBV6-3 | . | CASSPIQNTEAFF | TGTGCCAGCAGTCCCATCCAGAACACTGAAGCTTTCTTT
many | TRBJ2-6 | TRBV2 | TRBD2 | CASRGLAGGLSGANVLTF | TGTGCCAGCAGAGGACTAGCGGGAGGCCTCTCTGGGGCCAACGTCCTGACTTTC
many | TRBJ1-1 | TRBV13 | . | CASSLGRAQGSPEAFF | TGTGCCAGCAGCTTGGGCCGAGCACAGGGAAGCCCTGAAGCTTTCTTT
many | TRBJ1-1 | TRBV6-1 | TRBD1 | CAISGQLGTEAFF | TGTGCCATCTCGGGACAGTTAGGCACTGAAGCTTTCTTT
many | TRBJ1-2 | TRBV5-1 | . | CASRATNYGYTF | TGCGCCAGCAGGGCTACTAACTATGGCTACACCTTC
. | TRBJ2-5 | TRBV28 | TRBD2 | CASSFGLAGGELETQYF | TGTGCCAGCAGCTTCGGACTAGCGGGAGGGGAGTTGGAGACCCAGTACTTC
. | TRBJ2-1 | TRBV20-1 | . | CSVNERVEPNEQFF | TGCAGTGTTAATGAGCGGGTTGAACCCAATGAGCAGTTCTTC
many | TRBJ2-3 | TRBV5-1 | TRBD2 | CASSIGLAAGTDTQYF | TGCGCCAGCAGCATCGGACTAGCGGCCGGAACAGATACGCAGTATTTT
. | TRBJ2-4 | TRBV30 | . | CAWSVGLSGVTKNIQYF | TGTGCCTGGAGTGTAGGGTTGTCGGGAGTCACCAAAAACATTCAGTACTTC
few | TRBJ2-6 | TRBV5-1 | . | CASSLWGSGANVLTF | TGCGCCAGCAGCTTGTGGGGATCTGGGGCCAACGTCCTGACTTTC
many | TRBJ2-7 | TRBV3-1 | . | CASSPGTARPYEQYF | TGTGCCAGCAGCCCCGGGACTGCCCGTCCCTACGAGCAGTACTTC
few | TRBJ1-6 | TRBV14 | . | CASSQEIGPLHF | TGTGCCAGCAGCCAAGAGATAGGGCCCCTCCACTTT
. | TRBJ2-7 | TRBV24-1 | . | CATPFEGNGYEQYF | TGTGCCACCCCTTTCGAGGGGAATGGATACGAGCAGTACTTC
few | TRBJ2-5 | TRBV28 | TRBD2 | CASSVFAGLAGKETQYF | TGTGCCAGCAGTGTGTTTGCGGGACTAGCGGGAAAGGAGACCCAGTACTTC
many | TRBJ2-2 | TRBV3-1 | TRBD2 | CASSQWREGRGKNTGELFF | TGTGCCAGCAGCCAATGGCGGGAGGGCCGCGGGAAGAACACCGGGGAGCTGTTTTTT
many | TRBJ2-1 | TRBV18 | . | CASSPAWGQENEQFF | TGTGCCAGCTCACCTGCCTGGGGGCAGGAGAATGAGCAGTTCTTC
many | TRBJ1-1 | TRBV28 | . | CASRSSRWGMNTEAFF | TGTGCCAGCAGATCCTCCCGGTGGGGGATGAACACTGAAGCTTTCTTT
many | TRBJ2-5 | TRBV7-9 | . | CASSRPGTRWETQYF | TGTGCCAGCAGCCGCCCCGGGACAAGGTGGGAGACCCAGTACTTC
few | TRBJ2-5 | TRBV19 | TRBD1 | CASSIYRGQETQYF | TGTGCCAGTAGTATCTACAGGGGGCAAGAGACCCAGTACTTC
few | TRBJ2-7 | TRBV30 | . | CAWSVGGIHEQYF | TGTGCCTGGAGTGTAGGCGGGATCCACGAGCAGTACTTC
few | TRBJ2-3 | TRBV12-3/TRBV12-4 | TRBD2 | CASRGTSGREDTQYF | TGTGCCAGCAGGGGGACTAGCGGGAGGGAGGATACGCAGTATTTT
few | TRBJ2-5 | TRBV7-6 | . | CASSFEPGKTQYF | TGTGCCAGCAGCTTTGAACCCGGGAAGACCCAGTACTTC
. | TRBJ1-2 | TRBV20-1 | . | CSASLEGFSGYTF | TGCAGTGCTAGTTTGGAGGGGTTCAGTGGCTACACCTTC
many | TRBJ2-1 | TRBV27 | . | CASSPGTSSNEQFF | TGTGCCAGCAGTCCTGGGACCTCGAGCAATGAGCAGTTCTTC
many | TRBJ1-2 | TRBV5-1 | TRBD1 | CASSPRPGQGYGYTF | TGCGCCAGCAGTCCTAGACCGGGACAGGGGTATGGCTACACCTTC
many | TRBJ2-7 | TRBV5-1 | . | CASSLDNYEQYF | TGCGCCAGCAGTCTGGACAACTACGAGCAGTACTTC
many | TRBJ2-1 | TRBV19 | TRBD2 | CASTIFHGRDYNEQFF | TGTGCCAGTACCATTTTTCATGGGAGGGACTACAATGAGCAGTTCTTC
few | TRBJ2-1 | TRBV20-1 | TRBD2 | CSARVLGTSSNEQFF | TGCAGTGCTAGAGTGTTAGGGACTAGCTCGAATGAGCAGTTCTTC
. | TRBJ2-1 | TRBV20-1 | TRBD2 | CSADGGRGYNEQFF | TGCAGTGCTGACGGCGGGAGGGGCTACAATGAGCAGTTCTTC
. | TRBJ2-7 | TRBV13 | TRBD2 | CASSSVAGNLYEQYF | TGTGCCAGCAGCTCAGTAGCGGGGAACCTCTACGAGCAGTACTTC
many | TRBJ2-2 | TRBV28 | TRBD1 | CASSRLDRGPTGELFF | TGTGCCAGCAGTCGACTGGACAGGGGGCCCACCGGGGAGCTGTTTTTT
many | TRBJ1-1 | TRBV3-1 | . | CASSRYGLVDTEAFF | TGTGCCAGCAGCCGATATGGTCTAGTGGACACTGAAGCTTTCTTT
many | TRBJ1-1 | TRBV5-8 | TRBD1 | CASSSLTGAEAFF | TGTGCCAGCAGCTCATTAACAGGGGCTGAAGCTTTCTTT